This TCR beta chain was observed in a study of blood T cell repertoires in COVID-19. Whole-study context: Sample material is recorded as cDNA or gDNA derived from T cells, B-cell-depleted T cells, or PBMCs.

Trimming shortened V by 3 bases and J by 1 base, and 6 bases separated the two germline ends. CDR1 is DFQATT and CDR2 is SNEGSKA in the germline V gene (reference sequence). The CDR3 extends over 12 amino acids. The authors' processing: Reference gene primers were amplified, and this amplification served to estimate nucleated cell counts. Here immunoSEQ multiplex PCR was the method, and the copy in TCRdb shows in-frame clones only, minus some. Clone size and V and J calls were adopted from that table, with D and trimming inferred from the DNA. This sample has tens of thousands of clones, with approximately 86% found just once.

The receptor was derived from a man in his 70s with acute or convalescent COVID-19. Material for sequencing was peripheral blood. The chain uses TRBV20-1 and TRBJ1-1; D ambiguous. The CDR3 spells CSASIGNTEAFF. CDR3 nucleotides: TGCAGTGCTAGTATCGGGAACACTGAAGCTTTCTTT.